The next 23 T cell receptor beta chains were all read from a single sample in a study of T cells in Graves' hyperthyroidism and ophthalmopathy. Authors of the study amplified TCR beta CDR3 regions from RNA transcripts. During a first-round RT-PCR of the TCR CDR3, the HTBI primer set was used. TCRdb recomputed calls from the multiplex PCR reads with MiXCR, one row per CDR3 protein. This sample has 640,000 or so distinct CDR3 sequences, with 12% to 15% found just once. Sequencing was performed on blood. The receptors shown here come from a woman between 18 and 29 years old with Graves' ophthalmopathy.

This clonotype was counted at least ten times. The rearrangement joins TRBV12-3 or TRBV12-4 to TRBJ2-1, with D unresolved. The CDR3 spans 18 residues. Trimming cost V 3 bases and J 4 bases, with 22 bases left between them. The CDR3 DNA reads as TGTGCCAGCAGTTTTGTTCGGATCTTAAGGCAAACTTACAATGAGCAGTTCTTC. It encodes CASSFVRILRQTYNEQFF.

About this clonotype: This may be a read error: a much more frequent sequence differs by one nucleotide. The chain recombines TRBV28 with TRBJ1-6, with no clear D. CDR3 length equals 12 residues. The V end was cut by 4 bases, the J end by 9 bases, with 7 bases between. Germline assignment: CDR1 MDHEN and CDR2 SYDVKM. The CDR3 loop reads CASSYYASPLHF. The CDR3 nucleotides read TGTGCCAGCAGTTATTACGCTTCACCCCTCCACTTT.

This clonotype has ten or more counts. The CDR3 spells CASTQTGAGTEAFF. The CDR3 DNA follows: TGTGCCAGCACCCAAACAGGGGCTGGAACTGAAGCTTTCTTT. The rearrangement joins TRBV28 to TRBJ1-1; TRBD1 matches at 7 bases. This CDR3 is built from 14 residues. CDR1 and CDR2 (germline): MDHEN, SYDVKM. The ends lost 7 bases at V and 5 bases at J; junction bases unmatched: 10.

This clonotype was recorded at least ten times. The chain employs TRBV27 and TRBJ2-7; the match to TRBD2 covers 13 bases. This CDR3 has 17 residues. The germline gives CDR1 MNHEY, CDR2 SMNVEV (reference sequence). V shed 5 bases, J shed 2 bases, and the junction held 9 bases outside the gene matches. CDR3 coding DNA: TGTGCCAGCAGTCGACTAGCGGGAGGACCAGCGACCTACGAGCAGTACTTC. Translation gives CASSRLAGGPATYEQYF.

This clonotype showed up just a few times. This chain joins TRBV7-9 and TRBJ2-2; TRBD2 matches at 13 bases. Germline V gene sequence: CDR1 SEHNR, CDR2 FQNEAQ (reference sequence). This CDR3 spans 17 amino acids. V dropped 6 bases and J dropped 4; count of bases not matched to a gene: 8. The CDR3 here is CASSGLAGVGGTGELFF. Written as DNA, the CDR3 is TGTGCCAGCAGTGGACTAGCGGGAGTCGGCGGCACCGGGGAGCTGTTTTTT. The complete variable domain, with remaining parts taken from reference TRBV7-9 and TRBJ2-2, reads DTGVSQNPRHKITKRGQNVTFRCDPISEHNRLYWYRQTLGQGPEFLTYFQNEAQLEKSRLLSDRFSAERPKGSFSTLEIQRTEQGDSAMYLCASSGLAGVGGTGELFFGEGSRLTVL.

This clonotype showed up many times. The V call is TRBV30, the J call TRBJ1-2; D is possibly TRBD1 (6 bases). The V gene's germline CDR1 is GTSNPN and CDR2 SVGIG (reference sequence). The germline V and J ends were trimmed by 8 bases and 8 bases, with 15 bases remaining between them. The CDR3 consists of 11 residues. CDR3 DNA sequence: TGTGCCACACAGGGAGGGAAAGGCTACACCTTC. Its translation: CATQGGKGYTF.

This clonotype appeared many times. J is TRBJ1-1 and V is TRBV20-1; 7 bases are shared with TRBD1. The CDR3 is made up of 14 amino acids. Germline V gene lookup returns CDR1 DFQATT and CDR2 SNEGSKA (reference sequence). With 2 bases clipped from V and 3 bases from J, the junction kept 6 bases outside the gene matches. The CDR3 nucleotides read TGCAGTGCTAGAAACAGGGGTTGGGACACTGAAGCTTTCTTT. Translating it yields CSARNRGWDTEAFF.

As DNA, the CDR3 is TGTGCCAGCAGTTACTCTTCTTGGGGTGGACAGGGCGCCGAAACTTTCTTT. Amino acids: CASSYSSWGGQGAETFF. This chain uses TRBV6-5 with TRBJ1-1; TRBD1 agrees at 8 bases. From germline, CDR1 is MNHEY and CDR2 SVGAGI. This CDR3 has 17 residues. Germline trimming cut 0 bases from V and 12 bases from J; bases unmatched to any gene: 18.

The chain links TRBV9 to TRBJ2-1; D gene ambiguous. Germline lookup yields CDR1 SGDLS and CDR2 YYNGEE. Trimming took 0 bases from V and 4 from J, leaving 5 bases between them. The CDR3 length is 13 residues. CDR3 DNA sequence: TGTGCCAGCAGCGTAGGAGTATACAATGAGCAGTTCTTC. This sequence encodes CASSVGVYNEQFF.

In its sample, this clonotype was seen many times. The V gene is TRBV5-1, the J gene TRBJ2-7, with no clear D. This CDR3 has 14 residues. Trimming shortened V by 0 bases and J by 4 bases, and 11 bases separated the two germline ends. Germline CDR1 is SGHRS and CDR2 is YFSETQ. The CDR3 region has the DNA TGCGCCAGCAGCTTGGATGGGAAAAGGTACGAGCAGTACTTC. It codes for CASSLDGKRYEQYF.

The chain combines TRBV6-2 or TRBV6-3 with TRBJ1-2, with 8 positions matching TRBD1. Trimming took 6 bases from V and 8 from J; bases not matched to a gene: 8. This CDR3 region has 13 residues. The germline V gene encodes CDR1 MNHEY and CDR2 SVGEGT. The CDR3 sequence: CASSPGQGQGYTF. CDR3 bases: TGTGCCAGCAGCCCTGGACAGGGACAAGGCTACACCTTC.

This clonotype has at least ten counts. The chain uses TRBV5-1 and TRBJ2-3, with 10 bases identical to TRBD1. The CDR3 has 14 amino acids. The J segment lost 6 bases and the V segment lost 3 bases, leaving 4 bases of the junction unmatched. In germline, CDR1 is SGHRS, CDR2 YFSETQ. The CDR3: CASSSGTGDDTQYF. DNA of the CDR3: TGCGCCAGCAGCTCTGGGACAGGGGACGATACGCAGTATTTT.

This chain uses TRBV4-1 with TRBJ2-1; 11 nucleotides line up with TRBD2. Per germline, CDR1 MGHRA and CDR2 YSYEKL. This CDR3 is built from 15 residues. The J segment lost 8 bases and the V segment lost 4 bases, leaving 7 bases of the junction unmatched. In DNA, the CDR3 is TGCGCCAGCAGCCTTTTACTAGCGGGAGAGGATGAGCAGTTCTTC. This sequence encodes CASSLLLAGEDEQFF.

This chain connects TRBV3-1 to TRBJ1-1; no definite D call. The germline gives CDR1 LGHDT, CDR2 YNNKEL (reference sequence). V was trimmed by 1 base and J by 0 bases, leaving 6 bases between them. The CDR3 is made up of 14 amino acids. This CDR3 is CASSQVGMNTEAFF. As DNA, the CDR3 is TGTGCCAGCAGCCAAGTAGGAATGAACACTGAAGCTTTCTTT.

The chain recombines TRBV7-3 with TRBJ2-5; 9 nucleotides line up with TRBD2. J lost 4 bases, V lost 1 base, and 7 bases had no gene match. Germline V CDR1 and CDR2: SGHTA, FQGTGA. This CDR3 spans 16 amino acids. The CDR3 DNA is TGTGCCAGCAGCTTAATGGGGCGGGAGGGCAGAGAGACCCAGTACTTC. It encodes CASSLMGREGRETQYF.

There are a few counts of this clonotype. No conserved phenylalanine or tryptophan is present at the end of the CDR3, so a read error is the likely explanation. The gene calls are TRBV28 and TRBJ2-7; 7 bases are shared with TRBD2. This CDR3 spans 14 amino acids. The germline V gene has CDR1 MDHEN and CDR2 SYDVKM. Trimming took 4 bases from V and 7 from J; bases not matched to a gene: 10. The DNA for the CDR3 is TGTGCCAGCAGTTCCACAGCGGGACGGGAAGAGCAGTACCTC. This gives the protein CASSSTAGREEQYL.

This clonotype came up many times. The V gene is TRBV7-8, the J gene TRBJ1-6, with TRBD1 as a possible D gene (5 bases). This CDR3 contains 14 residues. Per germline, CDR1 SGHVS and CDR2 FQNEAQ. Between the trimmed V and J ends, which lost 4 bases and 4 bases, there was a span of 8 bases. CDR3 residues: CASSSGRYNSPLHF. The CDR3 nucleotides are TGTGCCAGCAGCTCGGGACGGTATAATTCACCCCTCCACTTT.

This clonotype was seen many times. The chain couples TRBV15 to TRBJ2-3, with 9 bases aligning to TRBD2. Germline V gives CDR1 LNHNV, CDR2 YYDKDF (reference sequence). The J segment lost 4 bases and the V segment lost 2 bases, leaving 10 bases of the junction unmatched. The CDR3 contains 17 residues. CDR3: CATSRTLVAGVPDTQYF. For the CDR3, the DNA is TGTGCCACCAGCAGAACCCTGGTAGCGGGAGTCCCAGATACGCAGTATTTT.

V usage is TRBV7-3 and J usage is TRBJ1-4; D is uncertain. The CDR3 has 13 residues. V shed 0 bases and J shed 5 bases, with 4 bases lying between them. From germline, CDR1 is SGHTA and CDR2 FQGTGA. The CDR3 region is CASSLTRNEKLFF. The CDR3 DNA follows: TGTGCCAGCAGCTTAACGCGAAATGAAAAACTGTTTTTT.

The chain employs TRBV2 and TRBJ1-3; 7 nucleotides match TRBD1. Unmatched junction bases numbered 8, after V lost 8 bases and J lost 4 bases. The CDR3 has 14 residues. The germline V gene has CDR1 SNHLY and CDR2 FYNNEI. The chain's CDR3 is CASLRGQPGNTIYF. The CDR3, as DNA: TGTGCCAGCCTTAGGGGACAGCCCGGAAACACCATATATTTT.

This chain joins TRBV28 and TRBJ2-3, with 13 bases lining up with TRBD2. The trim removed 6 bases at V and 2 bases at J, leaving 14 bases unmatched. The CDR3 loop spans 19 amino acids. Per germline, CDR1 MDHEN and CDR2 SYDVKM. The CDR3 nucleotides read TGTGCCAGCAGCGCGGGACTAGCGGGGTCAGACCCAGTCACAGATACGCAGTATTTT. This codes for CASSAGLAGSDPVTDTQYF.

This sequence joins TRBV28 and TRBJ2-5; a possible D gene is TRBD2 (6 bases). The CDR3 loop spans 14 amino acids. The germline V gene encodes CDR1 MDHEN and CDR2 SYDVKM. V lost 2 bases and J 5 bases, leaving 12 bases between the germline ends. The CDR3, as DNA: TGTGCCAGCAGTTTACATACTAGCTGGGAGACCCAGTACTTC. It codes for CASSLHTSWETQYF.

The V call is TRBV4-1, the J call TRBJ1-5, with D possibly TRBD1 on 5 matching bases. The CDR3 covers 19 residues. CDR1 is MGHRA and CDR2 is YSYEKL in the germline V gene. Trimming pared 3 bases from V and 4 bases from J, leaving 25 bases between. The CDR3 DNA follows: TGCGCCAGCAGCCACATCGGCTACAGGCGAAACGAGCCTAATCAGCCCCAGCATTTT. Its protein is CASSHIGYRRNEPNQPQHF.